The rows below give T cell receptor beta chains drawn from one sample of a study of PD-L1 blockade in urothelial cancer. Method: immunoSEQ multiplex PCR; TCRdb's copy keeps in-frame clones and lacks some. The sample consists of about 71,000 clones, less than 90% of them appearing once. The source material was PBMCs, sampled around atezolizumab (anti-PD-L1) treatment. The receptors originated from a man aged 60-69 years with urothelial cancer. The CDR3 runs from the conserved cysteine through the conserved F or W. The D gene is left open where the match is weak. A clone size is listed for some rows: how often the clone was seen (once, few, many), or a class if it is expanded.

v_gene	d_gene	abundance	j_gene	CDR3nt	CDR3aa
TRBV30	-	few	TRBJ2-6	TGTGCCTGGAGTGTACAGACTGGGGCCAACGTCCTGACTTTC	CAWSVQTGANVLTF
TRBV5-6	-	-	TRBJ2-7	TGTGCCAGCAGCTTGAGTAGTAACATCGTACGAGGTTTGTACTTC	CASSLSSNIVRGLYF
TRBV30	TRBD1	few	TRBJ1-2	TGTGCCTGGAGTGTACTTGACAGGGGGAGAGGTGGCTACACCTTC	CAWSVLDRGRGGYTF
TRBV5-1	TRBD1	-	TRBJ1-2	TGCGCCAGCAGCCCCCGGGACAGTCCCTTCGGCTACACCTTC	CASSPRDSPFGYTF
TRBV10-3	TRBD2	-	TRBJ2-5	TGTGCCATCAGTGATGCCGGGAGGGCCATGGGAGAGACCCAGTACTTC	CAISDAGRAMGETQYF
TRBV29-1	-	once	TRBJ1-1	TGCAGCGTTGTTCCGGAGGGGAACACTGAAGCTTTCTTT	CSVVPEGNTEAFF
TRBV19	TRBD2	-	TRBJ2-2	TGTGCCAGTAGGACCTTCGGGGGGGGGTACACCGGGGAGCTGTTTTTT	CASRTFGGGYTGELFF
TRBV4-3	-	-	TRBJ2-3	TGCGCCAGCAGCCAATACTCAAAAGGCACAGATACGCAGTATTTT	CASSQYSKGTDTQYF
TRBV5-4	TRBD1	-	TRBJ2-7	TGTGCCAGCCGTGATCAGGGGGCGTCTTACGAGCAGTACTTC	CASRDQGASYEQYF
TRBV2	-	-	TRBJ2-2	TGTGCCAGCAGTGGAGGGACTCACTGGTTTACCGGGGAGCTGTTTTTT	CASSGGTHWFTGELFF
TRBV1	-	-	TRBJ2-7	TGCACCAGCAGCCAAGATTCGGCTAGCGGGGGACCTACCTACGAGCAGTACTTC	CTSSQDSASGGPTYEQYF
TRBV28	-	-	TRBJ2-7	TGTGCCAGCAGTTTAGAGGGCAGACGATACGAGCAGTACTTC	CASSLEGRRYEQYF
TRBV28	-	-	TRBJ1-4	TGTGCCAGCAGTTTATCCGGGACACCACGGCTAGGGGAAAAACTGTTTTTT	CASSLSGTPRLGEKLFF
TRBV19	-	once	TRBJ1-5	TGTGCCAGTAGTATAGCGAGGGGAGTCGACGGGGGTCAGCCCCAGCATTTT	CASSIARGVDGGQPQHF
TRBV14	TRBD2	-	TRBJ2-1	TGTGCCAGCAGCCCTCCGCTAGCGGGGGTTTATGAGCAGTTCTTC	CASSPPLAGVYEQFF
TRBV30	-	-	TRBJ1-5	TGTGCCTGGAGTGTAGAGCGGTCTCAGCCCCAGCATTTT	CAWSVERSQPQHF
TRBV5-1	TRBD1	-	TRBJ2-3	TGCGCCAGCAGCTTGCAGGGGGACGGCACAGATACGCAGTATTTT	CASSLQGDGTDTQYF
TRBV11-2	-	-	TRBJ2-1	TGTGCCAGCAGCCCCGGGGGTAGCGTAAATGAGCAGTTCTTC	CASSPGGSVNEQFF
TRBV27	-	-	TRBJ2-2	TGTGCCAGCAGCACTGACAGCAACACCGGGGAGCTGTTTTTT	CASSTDSNTGELFF